These 13 T cell receptor beta chains were all obtained from the same sample, sequenced in a study of T cell changes during pregnancy in multiple sclerosis. Assay used: immunoSEQ multiplex PCR; TCRdb lists only in-frame clones, some missing. Of around 57,000 clones in the sample, approximately 92% were seen once. The specimen comprised CD4+ T cells from peripheral blood mononuclear cells, sampled in the third trimester of pregnancy. The receptors come from a female donor with multiple sclerosis, enrolled in a pregnancy study.

V usage is TRBV6-1 and J usage is TRBJ1-1, with 7 nucleotides matching TRBD1. After removal of 6 bases from V and 5 bases from J, the junction contained 3 bases not matched to a gene. The CDR3 is 12 residues long. CDR1 and CDR2 (germline): MNHNS, SASEGT. CDR3 sequence: CASRQGPTEAFF. The CDR3 region has the DNA TGTGCCAGCAGACAGGGGCCGACTGAAGCTTTCTTT.

In its sample, this clone was seen once. The V gene is TRBV7-2, the J gene TRBJ1-6, with D perhaps TRBD1 (6 bases). Trimming removed 3 bases from V and 14 bases from J, with 14 bases in between. Germline V gene sequence: CDR1 SGHTA, CDR2 FQGNSA. The CDR3 runs 13 residues. The CDR3 region has the DNA TGTGCCAGCAGCTTCACAGGCGAGGGGGCCCTCCACTTT. It yields the protein CASSFTGEGALHF.

This chain links TRBV29-1 with TRBJ2-1, with 10 bases matching TRBD2. CDR3 length: 15 residues. CDR1 is SQVTM, CDR2 ANQGSEA, per germline. The junction had 6 bases not matched to a gene; V was cut back by 4 bases and J by 3 bases. In DNA, the CDR3 is TGCAGCGTTGCTAGCGGGAGTCGGCTCTACAATGAGCAGTTCTTC. As protein: CSVASGSRLYNEQFF.

This sequence joins TRBV10-2 and TRBJ2-1; D might be TRBD2 (6 bases). Germline V gene data show CDR1 as WSHSY and CDR2 as SAAADI. The CDR3 consists of 14 residues. Trimming took off 7 bases at V and 5 bases at J, with 15 bases between the two ends. CDR3 protein: CASKIGDFNNEQFF. CDR3 coding DNA: TGCGCCAGCAAAATTGGGGACTTCAACAATGAGCAGTTCTTC.

V usage is TRBV18 and J usage is TRBJ1-2, with 10 bases matching TRBD1. CDR1 is KGHSH and CDR2 is LQKENI in the germline V gene. J gave up 4 bases and V 4 bases, and 6 bases lay outside the gene matches. The CDR3 spans 15 residues. The CDR3 sequence: CASSLDRGRSYGYTF. CDR3 nucleotides: TGTGCCAGCTCACTTGACAGGGGGCGTAGCTATGGCTACACCTTC. The entire variable domain, with the rest obtained from reference TRBV18 and TRBJ1-2, is as follows: NAGVMQNPRHLVRRRGQEARLRCSPMKGHSHVYWYRQLPEEGLKFMVYLQKENIIDESGMPKERFSAEFPKEGPSILRIQQVVRGDSAAYFCASSLDRGRSYGYTFGSGTRLTVV.

The chain has TRBV5-8 and TRBJ1-5, with D maybe TRBD1 (5 bases). CDR3 length: 15 amino acids. Germline V gene sequence: CDR1 SGHTS, CDR2 YDEGEE. V was cut by 4 bases and J by 9 bases, with 20 bases left in between. CDR3 loop: CASSPRLGGGAPQHF. CDR3 nucleotides: TGTGCCAGCAGCCCACGACTCGGTGGCGGGGCGCCCCAGCATTTT. Full variable domain (missing parts from reference TRBV5-8 and TRBJ1-5): EAGVTQSPTHLIKTRGQQATLRCSPISGHTSVYWYQQALGLGLQFLLWYDEGEERNRGNFPPRFSGRQFPNYSSELNVNALELEDSALYLCASSPRLGGGAPQHFGDGTRLSIL.

J is TRBJ2-2 and V is TRBV5-1, with TRBD1 identical over 10 bases. The CDR3 has 16 residues. Germline V CDR1 and CDR2: SGHRS, YFSETQ. V shed 0 bases, J shed 6 bases, and the junction held 5 bases outside the gene matches. The CDR3 region is CASSLVRTGGPGELFF. DNA of the CDR3: TGCGCCAGCAGCTTGGTTCGGACAGGGGGACCCGGGGAGCTGTTTTTT.

This clone was recorded a few times. This chain links TRBV18 with TRBJ1-1; D may be TRBD1 (5 bases). Trimming removed 5 bases at V and 4 bases at J, with 26 bases between. Germline CDR1 KGHSH, CDR2 LQKENI. The CDR3 spans 18 residues. CDR3 nucleotide sequence: TGTGCCAGCTCAAAGGAACTAACGGACGGGCCGGGGGGCACTGAAGCTTTCTTT. Translated: CASSKELTDGPGGTEAFF.

The chain uses TRBV5-6 and TRBJ1-6; 7 nucleotides agree with TRBD1. CDR1 and CDR2 from the germline V gene are SGHDT and YYEEEE. J was trimmed by 4 bases and V by 4 bases; bases with no gene match: 5. The CDR3 has 15 amino acids. The CDR3 sequence: CASSERQGYNSPLHF. The CDR3, as DNA: TGTGCCAGCAGCGAGAGACAGGGATATAATTCACCCCTCCACTTT.

The gene calls are TRBV7-9 and TRBJ1-1; no reliable D call. The CDR3 is made up of 13 amino acids. Germline CDR1 reads SEHNR; CDR2 reads FQNEAQ (reference sequence). V lost 8 bases to trimming and J lost 2 bases, with 12 bases between them. Here the CDR3 reads CASRSAVNTEAFF. The CDR3 DNA reads TGTGCCAGCCGGTCAGCGGTCAACACTGAAGCTTTCTTT.

The rearrangement links TRBV18 to TRBJ2-7; TRBD2 aligns across 12 bases. Germline V gene data show CDR1 as KGHSH and CDR2 as LQKENI. This CDR3 is 14 amino acids long. The V segment lost 6 bases and the J segment 5 bases; nucleotides outside the gene matches: 5. The CDR3 nucleotides are TGTGCCAGCTCGCCCGGACTAGCGGGGAACGAGCAGTACTTC. It encodes CASSPGLAGNEQYF. The variable domain in full, completed from reference TRBV18 and TRBJ2-7, reads NAGVMQNPRHLVRRRGQEARLRCSPMKGHSHVYWYRQLPEEGLKFMVYLQKENIIDESGMPKERFSAEFPKEGPSILRIQQVVRGDSAAYFCASSPGLAGNEQYFGPGTRLTVT.

This clone was detected only once. The gene calls are TRBV14 and TRBJ2-5; unclear D gene. The CDR3 consists of 15 residues. V was pared by 0 bases and J by 2 bases, with 10 bases between. CDR1 is SGHDN, CDR2 FVKESK, per germline. CDR3 coding DNA: TGTGCCAGCAGCCAAGACAACTTTTTTCAAGAGACCCAGTACTTC. This encodes CASSQDNFFQETQYF.

This chain joins TRBV19 and TRBJ2-7; the D gene is possibly TRBD1 (5 bases). V dropped 6 bases and J dropped 1 base, with 10 bases sitting between them. CDR1 and CDR2 from the germline V gene are LNHDA and SQIVND (reference sequence). This CDR3 has 13 residues. CDR3 residues: CASSQTASYEQYF. The CDR3 DNA sequence: TGTGCCAGTAGCCAGACAGCATCCTACGAGCAGTACTTC. Using reference TRBV19 and TRBJ2-7 for the parts outside the CDR3, the full variable domain is DGGITQSPKYLFRKEGQNVTLSCEQNLNHDAMYWYRQDPGQGLRLIYYSQIVNDFQKGDIAEGYSVSREKKESFPLTVTSAQKNPTAFYLCASSQTASYEQYFGPGTRLTVT.